This T cell receptor (beta chain) originates from a study of T-cell reconstitution after alpha-beta-depleted transplantation in children. As it was prepared, the TCRbeta library received unique molecular identifiers. TCRdb reanalysed the PCR reads using MiXCR and keeps one entry per CDR3 protein. The sample yields about 300,000 distinct CDR3 sequences, 10% seen once. The V and J ends lost 3 bases and 5 bases respectively, with 17 bases between them. The CDR3 has 16 residues. Germline CDR1 LNHNV, CDR2 YYDKDF (reference sequence). This clonotype was picked up many times. The chain is built from TRBV15 and TRBJ2-1; D might be TRBD1 (6 bases). The TCR comes from a boy in the first two years of life with acute myeloid leukemia, due to receive a stem cell transplant. The sequences come from PBMCs, collected before TCRalphabeta/CD19-depleted stem cell transplant. CDR3 region: CATSSGPDRINNEQFF. The CDR3 nucleotides are TGTGCCACCAGCAGCGGACCCGACAGGATCAACAATGAGCAGTTCTTC.